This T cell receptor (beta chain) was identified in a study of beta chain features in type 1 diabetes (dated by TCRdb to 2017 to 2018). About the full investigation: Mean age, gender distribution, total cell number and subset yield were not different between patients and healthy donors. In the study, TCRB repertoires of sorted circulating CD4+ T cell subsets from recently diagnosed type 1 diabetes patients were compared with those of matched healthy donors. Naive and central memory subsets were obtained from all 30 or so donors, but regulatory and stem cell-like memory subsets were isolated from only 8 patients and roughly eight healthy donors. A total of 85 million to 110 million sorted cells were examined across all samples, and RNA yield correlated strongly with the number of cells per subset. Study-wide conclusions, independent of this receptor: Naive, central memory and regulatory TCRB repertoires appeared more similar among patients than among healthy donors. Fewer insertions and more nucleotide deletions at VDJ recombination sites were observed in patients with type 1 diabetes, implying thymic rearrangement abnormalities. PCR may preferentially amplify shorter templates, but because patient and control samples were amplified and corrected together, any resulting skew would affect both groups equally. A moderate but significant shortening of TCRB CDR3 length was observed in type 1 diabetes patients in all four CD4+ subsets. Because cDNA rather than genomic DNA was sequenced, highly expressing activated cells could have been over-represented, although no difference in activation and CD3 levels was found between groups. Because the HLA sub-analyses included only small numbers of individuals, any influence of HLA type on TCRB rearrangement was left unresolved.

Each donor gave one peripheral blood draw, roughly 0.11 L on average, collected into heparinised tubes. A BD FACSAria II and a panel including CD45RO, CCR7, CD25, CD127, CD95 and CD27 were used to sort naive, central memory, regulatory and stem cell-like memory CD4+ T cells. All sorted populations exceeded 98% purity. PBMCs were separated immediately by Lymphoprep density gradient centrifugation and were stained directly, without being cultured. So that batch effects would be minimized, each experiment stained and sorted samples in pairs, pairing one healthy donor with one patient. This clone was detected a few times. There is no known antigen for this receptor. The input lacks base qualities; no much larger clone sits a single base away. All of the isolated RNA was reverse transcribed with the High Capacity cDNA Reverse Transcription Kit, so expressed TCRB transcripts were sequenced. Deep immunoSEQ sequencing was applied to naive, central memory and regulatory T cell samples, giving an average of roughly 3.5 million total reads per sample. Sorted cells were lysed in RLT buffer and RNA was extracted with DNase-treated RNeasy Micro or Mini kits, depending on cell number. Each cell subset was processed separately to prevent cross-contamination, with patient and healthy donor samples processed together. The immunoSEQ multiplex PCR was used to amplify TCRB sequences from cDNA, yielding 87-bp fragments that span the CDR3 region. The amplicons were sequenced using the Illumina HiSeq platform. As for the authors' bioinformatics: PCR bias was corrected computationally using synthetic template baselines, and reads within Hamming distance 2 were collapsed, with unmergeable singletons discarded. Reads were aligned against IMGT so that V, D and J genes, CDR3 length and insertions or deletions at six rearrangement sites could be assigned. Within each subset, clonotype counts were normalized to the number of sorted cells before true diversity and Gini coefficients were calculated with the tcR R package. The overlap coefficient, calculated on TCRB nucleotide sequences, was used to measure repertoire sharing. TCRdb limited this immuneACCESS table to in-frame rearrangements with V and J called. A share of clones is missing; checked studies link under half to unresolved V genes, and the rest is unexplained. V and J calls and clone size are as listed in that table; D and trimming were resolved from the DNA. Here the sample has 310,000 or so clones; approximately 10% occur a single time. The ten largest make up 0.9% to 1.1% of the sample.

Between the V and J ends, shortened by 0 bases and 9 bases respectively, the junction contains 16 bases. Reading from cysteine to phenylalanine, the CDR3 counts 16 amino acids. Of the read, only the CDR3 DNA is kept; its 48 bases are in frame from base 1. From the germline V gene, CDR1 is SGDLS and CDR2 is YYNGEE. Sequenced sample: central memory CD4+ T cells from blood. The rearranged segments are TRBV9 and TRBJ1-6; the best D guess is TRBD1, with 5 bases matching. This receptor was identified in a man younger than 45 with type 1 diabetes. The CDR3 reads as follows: CASSVGSGTTSSPLHF. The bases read TGTGCCAGCAGCGTAGGGTCGGGGACGACAAGTTCACCCCTCCACTTT.